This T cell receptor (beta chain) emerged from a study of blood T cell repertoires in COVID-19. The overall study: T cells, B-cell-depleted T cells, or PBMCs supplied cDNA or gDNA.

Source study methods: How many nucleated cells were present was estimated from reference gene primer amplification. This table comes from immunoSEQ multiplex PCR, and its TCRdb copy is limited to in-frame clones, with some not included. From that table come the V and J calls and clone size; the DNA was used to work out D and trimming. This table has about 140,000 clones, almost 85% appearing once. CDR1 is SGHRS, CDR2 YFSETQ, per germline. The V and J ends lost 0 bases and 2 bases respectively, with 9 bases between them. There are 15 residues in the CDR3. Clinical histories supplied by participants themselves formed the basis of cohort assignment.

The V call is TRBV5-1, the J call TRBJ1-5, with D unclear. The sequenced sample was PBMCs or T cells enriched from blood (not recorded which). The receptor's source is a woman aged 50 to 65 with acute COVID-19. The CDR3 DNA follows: TGCGCCAGCAGCTTGGCCCCTCAGGGCAATCAGCCCCAGCATTTT. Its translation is CASSLAPQGNQPQHF.